These T cell receptor beta chains were read from a single sample in a study of T cell changes during pregnancy in multiple sclerosis. The repertoire was sequenced with immunoSEQ multiplex PCR; TCRdb's copy has only in-frame clones and lacks some. This sample has about 53,000 clones, with more than 90% found just once. Sequenced here: CD8+ T cells from peripheral blood mononuclear cells, sampled before pregnancy. The receptor set was obtained from a female donor with multiple sclerosis, enrolled in a pregnancy study. CDR3s include the opening cysteine and the closing phenylalanine or tryptophan. Fields, in order: V gene, J gene, D gene, clone size, CDR3 DNA, CDR3 protein. D genes are given only for firm matches. Part of the rows lack a size; the others show once, few, many or a class for expanded clones.

V: TRBV4-3
J: TRBJ2-7
D: TRBD1
size: -
DNA: TGCGCCAGCAGCCATCAGGGACAGGGGGTAAGCGAGCAGTACTTC
CDR3: CASSHQGQGVSEQYF

V: TRBV25-1
J: TRBJ2-5
D: TRBD2
size: -
DNA: TGTGCCAGCAGTGAATGGGAGGGGCCGGAGACCCAGTACTTC
CDR3: CASSEWEGPETQYF

V: TRBV4-3
J: TRBJ1-1
D: -
size: few
DNA: TGCGCCAGCAGCCAAGGGAGCGGGAACACTGAAGCTTTCTTT
CDR3: CASSQGSGNTEAFF

V: TRBV5-6
J: TRBJ1-5
D: TRBD1
size: -
DNA: TGTGCCAGCAGCTGGGGACAGGGGCCTCAGCCCCAGCATTTT
CDR3: CASSWGQGPQPQHF

V: TRBV6-4
J: TRBJ2-3
D: TRBD1
size: -
DNA: TGTGCCAGCAGTGGAGGACAGGGGGCGGTTGATACGCAGTATTTT
CDR3: CASSGGQGAVDTQYF

V: TRBV10-3
J: TRBJ1-2
D: TRBD1
size: -
DNA: TGTGCCATCAGCGACAGGGAAAGTGGCTACACCTTC
CDR3: CAISDRESGYTF

V: TRBV27
J: TRBJ2-7
D: -
size: -
DNA: TGTGCCAGCAGTTTATATCGAGGGTACTACGAGCAGTACTTC
CDR3: CASSLYRGYYEQYF

V: TRBV4-3
J: TRBJ2-7
D: TRBD2
size: -
DNA: TGCGCCAGCAGCCCGACTAGCGGGGGGGCCGGGTACGAGCAGTACTTC
CDR3: CASSPTSGGAGYEQYF

V: TRBV6-1
J: TRBJ1-3
D: -
size: -
DNA: TGTGCCAGCAGGAGCTACAGGGGAAACACCATATATTTT
CDR3: CASRSYRGNTIYF

V: TRBV4-2
J: TRBJ2-1
D: TRBD2
size: -
DNA: TGTGCCAGCAGCCAGGGGGGGCGGACTAGCGGGAGCAATGAGCAGTTCTTC
CDR3: CASSQGGRTSGSNEQFF

V: TRBV6-5
J: TRBJ1-2
D: TRBD1
size: -
DNA: TGTGCCAGCAGTTACTCCGACAGGGGTGGTAATGGCTACACCTTC
CDR3: CASSYSDRGGNGYTF

V: TRBV6-5
J: TRBJ2-7
D: TRBD1
size: -
DNA: TGTGCCAGCAGTTACCCGCGGGACAGGGGAGGATACGAGCAGTACTTC
CDR3: CASSYPRDRGGYEQYF

V: TRBV6-7
J: TRBJ2-5
D: TRBD2
size: -
DNA: TGTGCCAGCAGTCTCGGGACTAGCGGGGGGGCCTTTCCGCTGGATCAAGAGACCCAGTACTTC
CDR3: CASSLGTSGGAFPLDQETQYF

V: TRBV5-6
J: TRBJ1-1
D: TRBD1
size: -
DNA: TGTGCCAGCAGCCCCACAGGGGGGTCGTTTGAAGCTTTCTTT
CDR3: CASSPTGGSFEAFF

V: TRBV2
J: TRBJ1-5
D: -
size: -
DNA: TGTGCCAGCAGGTTGACAGGTCTAGGGAATAGCAATCAGCCCCAGCATTTT
CDR3: CASRLTGLGNSNQPQHF

V: TRBV15
J: TRBJ2-7
D: -
size: -
DNA: TGTGCCACGGGGGGGGCGAGCTCCTACGAGCAGTACTTC
CDR3: CATGGASSYEQYF

V: TRBV14
J: TRBJ1-1
D: -
size: -
DNA: TGTGCCAGCAGCCTACAGGGCGCCAACACTGAAGCTTTCTTT
CDR3: CASSLQGANTEAFF

V: TRBV11-2
J: TRBJ2-7
D: -
size: -
DNA: TGTGCCAGCAGCTTAGGCCCGGGAGAAAGCGGCTACGAGCAGTACTTC
CDR3: CASSLGPGESGYEQYF

V: TRBV15
J: TRBJ2-3
D: -
size: -
DNA: TGTGCCACCAGCAGAAGCGAGACAGATACGCAGTATTTT
CDR3: CATSRSETDTQYF

V: TRBV6-5
J: TRBJ2-5
D: TRBD1
size: once
DNA: TGTGCCAGCAGTTACTCCGCAGGGGGCGCGGAGACCCAGTACTTC
CDR3: CASSYSAGGAETQYF

V: TRBV10-3
J: TRBJ1-2
D: -
size: -
DNA: TGTGCCATCACGGACGGGGACTATGGCTACACCTTC
CDR3: CAITDGDYGYTF

V: TRBV7-8
J: TRBJ1-5
D: -
size: -
DNA: TGTGCCAGCAGCTTACAGGAAAATAGCAATCAGCCCCAGCATTTT
CDR3: CASSLQENSNQPQHF

V: TRBV29-1
J: TRBJ1-2
D: -
size: -
DNA: TGCAGCGTCCCCACCCGAGGAGATGGCTACACCTTC
CDR3: CSVPTRGDGYTF

V: TRBV4-3
J: TRBJ1-4
D: TRBD1
size: once
DNA: TGCGCCAGCAGCCAGACAGGGGAGAATGAAAAACTGTTTTTT
CDR3: CASSQTGENEKLFF

V: TRBV11-2
J: TRBJ1-2
D: -
size: -
DNA: TGTGCCAGCAGCGACCAGGCGAACTATGGCTACACCTTC
CDR3: CASSDQANYGYTF

V: TRBV4-2
J: TRBJ2-6
D: TRBD2
size: few
DNA: TGTGCCAGCAGCCAGAGCGGGGGCTCTGGGGCCAACGTCCTGACTTTC
CDR3: CASSQSGGSGANVLTF

V: TRBV27
J: TRBJ2-7
D: -
size: once
DNA: TGTGCCAGCAGTAGAGCCTTCCCTCCCATATTCAACGAGCAGTACTTC
CDR3: CASSRAFPPIFNEQYF

V: TRBV4-3
J: TRBJ1-6
D: -
size: -
DNA: TGCGCCAGCAGCCAAGATATCCGGCGGTCCAATTCACCCCTCCACTTT
CDR3: CASSQDIRRSNSPLHF

V: TRBV11-2
J: TRBJ1-1
D: -
size: -
DNA: TGTGCCAGCAGCCTAATGTCAGGGGTTGCCACTGAAGCTTTCTTT
CDR3: CASSLMSGVATEAFF

V: TRBV19
J: TRBJ2-3
D: -
size: -
DNA: TGTGCCAGTAGTATAGGCGGTACTAGCACAGATACGCAGTATTTT
CDR3: CASSIGGTSTDTQYF

V: TRBV19
J: TRBJ1-1
D: -
size: -
DNA: TGTGCCAGTAGTACCCCAGGGGTATACACTGAAGCTTTCTTT
CDR3: CASSTPGVYTEAFF

V: TRBV4-2
J: TRBJ2-3
D: TRBD2
size: once
DNA: TGTGCCAGCAGCCAAGCCGGCGGGGGTGATACGCAGTATTTT
CDR3: CASSQAGGGDTQYF

V: TRBV7-2
J: TRBJ1-1
D: -
size: -
DNA: TGTGCCAGCAGCCCCCGGGGGATAGACAAAGCTTTCTTT
CDR3: CASSPRGIDKAFF

V: TRBV19
J: TRBJ1-1
D: -
size: few
DNA: TGTGCCAGTAATCCAGGGGTCAACACTGAAGCTTTCTTT
CDR3: CASNPGVNTEAFF

V: TRBV5-1
J: TRBJ1-1
D: -
size: once
DNA: TGCGCCAGCAGTTCAACTGGCGGGGGAGCCCGAGCTTTCTTT
CDR3: CASSSTGGGARAFF

V: TRBV28
J: TRBJ2-7
D: TRBD1
size: once
DNA: TGTGCCAGCAGTTACAGGGGTCCCAGCTCCTACGAGCAGTACTTC
CDR3: CASSYRGPSSYEQYF

V: TRBV2
J: TRBJ2-1
D: -
size: -
DNA: TGTGCCAGCAGTGAAGGGCCGGGAGCCTACAATGAGCAGTTCTTC
CDR3: CASSEGPGAYNEQFF

V: TRBV5-4
J: TRBJ2-3
D: TRBD2
size: -
DNA: TGTGCCAGCAGCTTGACTAGCGGGGGGGCTGCAGATACGCAGTATTTT
CDR3: CASSLTSGGAADTQYF

V: TRBV5-1
J: TRBJ2-3
D: -
size: -
DNA: TGCGCCAGCAGCCCGGGGTGGGATACGCAGTATTTT
CDR3: CASSPGWDTQYF

V: TRBV2
J: TRBJ1-5
D: -
size: -
DNA: TGTGCCAGCAGTGGGACACAGGGTGGAAATCAGCCCCAGCATTTT
CDR3: CASSGTQGGNQPQHF

V: TRBV11-2
J: TRBJ2-7
D: TRBD1
size: -
DNA: TGTGCCAGCAGCTTAGGAACGGGACAGCACTACGAGCAGTACTTC
CDR3: CASSLGTGQHYEQYF

V: TRBV16
J: TRBJ2-3
D: -
size: -
DNA: TGTGCCAGCAGCCAACAGGGGTTTGCAGATACGCAGTATTTT
CDR3: CASSQQGFADTQYF

V: TRBV2
J: TRBJ1-3
D: -
size: -
DNA: TGTGCCAGCAAGGGGTCCACCATATATTTT
CDR3: CASKGSTIYF

V: TRBV7-3
J: TRBJ2-3
D: TRBD2
size: -
DNA: TGTGCCAGCAGCCTACTAGCGGCGAGCACAGATACGCAGTATTTT
CDR3: CASSLLAASTDTQYF

V: TRBV6-4
J: TRBJ2-2
D: -
size: -
DNA: TGTGCCAGCAGTGACTCTGCAGGGGACACCGGGGAGCTGTTTTTT
CDR3: CASSDSAGDTGELFF

V: TRBV6-1
J: TRBJ2-2
D: -
size: -
DNA: TGTGCCGTATCCCCAGCGGGGAACACCGGGGAGCTGTTTTTT
CDR3: CAVSPAGNTGELFF

V: TRBV7-2
J: TRBJ2-5
D: TRBD1
size: once
DNA: TGTGCCAGCAGCCCCCGACAGGGGGCGGTGGAGACCCAGTACTTC
CDR3: CASSPRQGAVETQYF

V: TRBV9
J: TRBJ1-6
D: TRBD1
size: -
DNA: TGTGCCAGCAGCGTCTCTCGACAGGGCGGTTCACCCCTCCACTTT
CDR3: CASSVSRQGGSPLHF

V: TRBV19
J: TRBJ2-7
D: -
size: -
DNA: TGTGCCAGTAGTAGAGCAGGCCACGAGCAGTACTTC
CDR3: CASSRAGHEQYF

V: TRBV30
J: TRBJ2-3
D: TRBD2
size: -
DNA: TGTGCCTGGAGAGAGAACGGGGGGGATACGCAGTATTTT
CDR3: CAWRENGGDTQYF

V: TRBV10-3
J: TRBJ1-5
D: -
size: once
DNA: TGTGCCATCAGGCACTATAGCAATCAGCCCCAGCATTTT
CDR3: CAIRHYSNQPQHF

V: TRBV7-2
J: TRBJ1-2
D: -
size: once
DNA: TGTGCCAGCAGCTCCTCAACCGGGGGGGCAAAAGGCTACACCTTC
CDR3: CASSSSTGGAKGYTF

V: TRBV13
J: TRBJ1-5
D: -
size: -
DNA: TGTGCCAGCAGCTTACCGGGGAACAATCAGCCCCAGCATTTT
CDR3: CASSLPGNNQPQHF

V: TRBV18
J: TRBJ2-2
D: TRBD1
size: -
DNA: TGTGCCAGCTCACCACCCACAGGGGCCGGGGAGCTGTTTTTT
CDR3: CASSPPTGAGELFF

V: TRBV4-2
J: TRBJ1-2
D: TRBD1
size: -
DNA: TGTGCCAGCAGCCCACAGGGGGCGGTAACCCACGGCTACACCTTC
CDR3: CASSPQGAVTHGYTF

V: TRBV2
J: TRBJ1-1
D: -
size: -
DNA: TGTGCCAGCAGGGAAACAGTGAACACTGAAGCTTTCTTT
CDR3: CASRETVNTEAFF

V: TRBV19
J: TRBJ1-1
D: -
size: -
DNA: TGTGCCAGTAGTAAGAAATACCCCACAGGGACGGAGGAACAGTGGAACACTGAAGCTTTCTTT
CDR3: CASSKKYPTGTEEQWNTEAFF